This T cell receptor beta chain derives from a study of neoadjuvant anti-PD-1 for oral cavity cancer. The sample's time point: after neoadjuvant nivolumab, at surgical resection. This clone was found a few times. Clones were read by immunoSEQ multiplex PCR, and TCRdb kept only the in-frame ones, dropping some. Among about 37,000 clones, around two fifths were seen once, and the ten largest hold more than 15%. The CDR3 runs to 15 residues. The germline V gene encodes CDR1 SGDLS and CDR2 YYNGEE. Between the trimmed V and J ends, which lost 4 bases and 1 base, there was a span of 14 bases. The V call is TRBV9, the J call TRBJ1-1, with a tentative D call TRBD1 (5 bases). The sample was tumor tissue, taken after nivolumab (anti-PD-1) treatment. The origin of this receptor is a person aged 35-80 years with oral cavity squamous cell carcinoma. The CDR3 DNA follows: TGTGCCAGCAGCCTCTACTCGGGGGGGAACACTGAAGCTTTCTTT. Translated: CASSLYSGGNTEAFF.